These T cell receptor beta chains were read from a single sample in a study of Ad26.COV2.S vaccination and SARS-CoV-2 variants. Profiling relied on immunoSEQ multiplex PCR, and the TCRdb table lists in-frame clones only, not all of them. The sample yields 300,000 to 400,000 clones, roughly nine tenths seen once. The specimen comprised peripheral blood, sampled after recovery from COVID-19. These receptors were obtained from a human donor who had recovered from COVID-19. Both conserved end residues are part of each CDR3. A D gene is named only where the DNA matches it firmly. Clone size, where shown, is once, few, many, or a class for clones that have expanded.

V gene,J gene,clone size,D gene,CDR3 DNA,CDR3 protein
TRBV4-1,TRBJ1-5,.,.,TGCGCCAGCAGCCAAGGGCGGGCCCGCGATAGTCAGCCCCAGCATTTT,CASSQGRARDSQPQHF
TRBV7-6,TRBJ2-3,.,TRBD2,TGTGCCAGCAGCTCGGACCGGGGGGGAACAGATACGCAGTATTTT,CASSSDRGGTDTQYF
TRBV3-1/TRBV3-2,TRBJ1-2,.,.,TGTGCCAGCAGCCAACTGGGGAAAGGCTATGGCTACACCTTC,CASSQLGKGYGYTF
TRBV5-1,TRBJ2-7,.,TRBD1,TGCGCCAGCAGCAGCGGGACAGGGCTCTCCTACGAGCAGTACTTC,CASSSGTGLSYEQYF
TRBV5-1,TRBJ2-5,.,TRBD2,TGCGCCAGCAGAACCGTGGAGCGGGGGGCCCCCCAAGAGACCCAGTACTTC,CASRTVERGAPQETQYF
TRBV6-5,TRBJ1-2,.,.,TGTGCCAGCAGTTACTCATCCCCGTCCCCCTATGGCTACACCTTC,CASSYSSPSPYGYTF
TRBV4-3,TRBJ2-1,.,.,TGCGCCAGCAGCCAAGAGCCTCTTGCTGGGAATGAGCAGTTCTTC,CASSQEPLAGNEQFF
TRBV2,TRBJ2-5,.,.,TGTGCCAGCAGTGAACTGACAGGGAGGGAGACCCAGTACTTC,CASSELTGRETQYF
TRBV5-4,TRBJ1-1,.,.,TGTGCCAGCAGCTTGGGATGGGGGGGGAACACTGAAGCTTTCTTT,CASSLGWGGNTEAFF
TRBV5-5,TRBJ1-2,.,TRBD1,TGTGCCAGCAGCAGAAACAGGGGAGCGCTTGGCTACACCTTC,CASSRNRGALGYTF
TRBV6-5,TRBJ2-7,.,TRBD1,TGTGCCAGCAGTTACTCAAAAGGGGGCGGATACGAGCAGTACTTC,CASSYSKGGGYEQYF
TRBV21-1,TRBJ1-1,.,.,TGTGCCAGCAGCGCAAGTTTACAGGGGGGAACTGAAGCTTTCTTT,CASSASLQGGTEAFF
TRBV5-1,TRBJ1-4,.,.,TGCGCCAGCAGCTTGAGGCCCGGAAAAAATGAAAAACTGTTTTTT,CASSLRPGKNEKLFF
TRBV9,TRBJ1-4,once,.,TGTGCCAGCAGCGTTGGAGTTGCAACTAATGAAAAACTGTTTTTT,CASSVGVATNEKLFF
TRBV7-9,TRBJ1-2,.,.,TGTGCCAGCAGCTCCATACGAGGCGCTCAGCTCTATGGCTACACCTTC,CASSSIRGAQLYGYTF
TRBV15,TRBJ1-6,.,TRBD1,TGTGCCACCAGCAGGGACAGGGGGACAAATTCACCCCTCCACTTT,CATSRDRGTNSPLHF
TRBV18,TRBJ2-7,.,.,TGTGCCAGCTCACCTCTTTTCCCCGTGGACGAGCAGTACTTC,CASSPLFPVDEQYF
TRBV7-2,TRBJ2-1,.,TRBD2,TGTGCCAGCAGCTTAGAGGGATCTAGCGGGTATAATGAGCAGTTCTTC,CASSLEGSSGYNEQFF
TRBV27,TRBJ2-1,.,.,TGTGCCAGCAGTTCCAAACGACAGATGAGCTCCTACAATGAGCAGTTCTTC,CASSSKRQMSSYNEQFF
TRBV2,TRBJ2-3,once,.,TGTGCCAGCAGTGGCCCACCCGACAGGTGGGGCACAGATACGCAGTATTTT,CASSGPPDRWGTDTQYF